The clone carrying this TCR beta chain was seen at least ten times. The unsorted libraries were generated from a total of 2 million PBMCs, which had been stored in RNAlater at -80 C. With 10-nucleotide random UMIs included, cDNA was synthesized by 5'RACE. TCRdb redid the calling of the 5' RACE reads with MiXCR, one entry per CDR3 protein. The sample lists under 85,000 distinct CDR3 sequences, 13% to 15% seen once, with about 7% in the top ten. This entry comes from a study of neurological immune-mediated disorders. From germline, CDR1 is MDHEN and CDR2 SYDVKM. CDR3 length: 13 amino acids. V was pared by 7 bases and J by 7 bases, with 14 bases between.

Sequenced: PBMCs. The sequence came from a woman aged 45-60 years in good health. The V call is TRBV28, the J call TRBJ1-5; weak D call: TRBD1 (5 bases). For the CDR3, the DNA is TGTGCCAGCATCTCCAGGGTTGGGCAGCCCCAGCATTTT. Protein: CASISRVGQPQHF.